The present T cell receptor (beta chain) was sequenced within a study of cytomegalovirus exposure and HLA in healthy donors. The ends were cut back, 3 bases at V and 6 bases at J, with 5 bases in the middle. Germline CDR1 is KGHSH and CDR2 is LQKENI. There are 12 residues in the CDR3. Primers for the PCR totalled 60 Vbeta and 13 Jbeta. TCRdb's copy holds only in-frame clones and misses some; the assay was immunoSEQ multiplex PCR. The sample lists 95,000 to 150,000 clones, about 80% occurring once. Study-level points and caveats: In a later analysis, common viral pathogens appeared linked to several of the most significant clusters. Being indistinguishable, some V segments were excluded, TRBV6-2 and TRBV6-3 among them. Cytomegalovirus-associated status was assigned to 150 or so TCR beta chains.

On this clone: The antigen is unknown.

The gene calls are TRBV18 and TRBJ2-2; no firm D call. Sequenced sample: PBMCs. This receptor was taken from a man aged 55-75 years in good health and CMV-seropositive. For the CDR3, the DNA is TGTGCCAGCTCACCCCCCGCCGGGGAGCTGTTTTTT. As protein: CASSPPAGELFF.